This TCR beta chain was sequenced for a study of blood T cell repertoires in COVID-19. Study at large: Spain, Italy and the United States supplied samples that represented acute and convalescent COVID-19. Nucleic acid was either cDNA or gDNA, and it came from T cells, B-cell-depleted T cells, or PBMCs.

CDR1 and CDR2 (germline): ENHRY, SYGVKD. V was pared by 11 bases and J by 5 bases, with 21 bases between. The CDR3 has 14 amino acids. Per the original methods: Reference gene primer amplification yielded estimated nucleated cell counts. TCRdb's table, derived via immunoSEQ multiplex PCR, lists solely in-frame clones and lacks some. V and J calls and clone size come straight from that table; D and trimming were deduced from the DNA. The table has approximately 210,000 clones, 88% seen once. This clonotype was sampled from a man in his sixties or seventies with acute or convalescent COVID-19. The sequenced sample consisted of peripheral blood. The chain couples TRBV10-3 to TRBJ1-1; D not resolved. CDR3 coding DNA: TGTGCCTACACTCTGACCCAAGAGGGTACTGAAGCTTTCTTT. It translates to CAYTLTQEGTEAFF.